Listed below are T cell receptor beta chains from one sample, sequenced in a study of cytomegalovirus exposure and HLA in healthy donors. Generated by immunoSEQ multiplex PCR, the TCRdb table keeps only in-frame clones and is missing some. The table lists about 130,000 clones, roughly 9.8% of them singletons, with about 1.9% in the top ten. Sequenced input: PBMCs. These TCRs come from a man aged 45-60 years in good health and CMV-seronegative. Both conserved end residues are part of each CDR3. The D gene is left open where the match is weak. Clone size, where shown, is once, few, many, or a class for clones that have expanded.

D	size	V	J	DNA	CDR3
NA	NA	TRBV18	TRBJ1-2	TGTGCCAGCTCACCCGGGGGTAGGGGCCCGTATGGCTACACCTTC	CASSPGGRGPYGYTF
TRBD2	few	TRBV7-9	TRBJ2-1	TGTGCCAGCAGCTCTCAGCGGGAGGGTCATGAGCAGTTCTTC	CASSSQREGHEQFF
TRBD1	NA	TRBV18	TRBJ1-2	TGTGCCAGCACACCCGGGACAGGGCTCAACTATGGCTACACCTTC	CASTPGTGLNYGYTF
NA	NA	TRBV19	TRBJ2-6	TGTGCCAGTAGCCCTCTTGGGGCCAACGTCCTGACTTTC	CASSPLGANVLTF
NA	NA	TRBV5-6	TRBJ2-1	TGTGCCAGCAGCTTGCCCGGGACACCCGCCCCCAACAATGAGCAGTTCTTC	CASSLPGTPAPNNEQFF
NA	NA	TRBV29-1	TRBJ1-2	TGCAGCGTTGTGGGGGCAGAGACGAACTATGGCTACACCTTC	CSVVGAETNYGYTF
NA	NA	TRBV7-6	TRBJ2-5	TGTGCCAGCAGCTATAGATTTGGAGAGACCCAGTACTTC	CASSYRFGETQYF
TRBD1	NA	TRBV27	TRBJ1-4	TGTGCCGGCAGCGAATCCGGGACAGTGTCTAATGAAAAACTGTTTTTT	CAGSESGTVSNEKLFF
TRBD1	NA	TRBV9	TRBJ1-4	TGTGCCAGCAGCTCCAGACAGGGTGGAATTGAAAAACTGTTTTTT	CASSSRQGGIEKLFF
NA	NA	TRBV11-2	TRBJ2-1	TGTGCCAGCAGCTTAGTCCCAGGCCACAATGAGCAGTTCTTC	CASSLVPGHNEQFF
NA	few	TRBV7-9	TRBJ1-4	TGTGCCAGCAGCCCGGAGGGGGGGCATGAAAAACTGTTTTTT	CASSPEGGHEKLFF
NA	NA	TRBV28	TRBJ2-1	TGTGCCAGCAGTTTATCGGTGGGCGACTACAATGAGCAGTTCTTC	CASSLSVGDYNEQFF
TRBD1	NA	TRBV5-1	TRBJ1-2	TGCGCCAGCAGCACGGGACAGCCTCCCGGTGGCTACACCTTC	CASSTGQPPGGYTF
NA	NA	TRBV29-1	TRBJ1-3	TGCAGCGTTGATGTGGGGCCTGGAAACACCATATATTTT	CSVDVGPGNTIYF
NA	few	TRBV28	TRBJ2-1	TGTGCCAGCAGCTCAAGGTGGAGGGATTATTCGCAGTTCTTC	CASSSRWRDYSQFF
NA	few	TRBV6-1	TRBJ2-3	TGTGCCAGCCAGGCAGCTACGGGCACAGATACGCAGTATTTT	CASQAATGTDTQYF
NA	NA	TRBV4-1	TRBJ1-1	TGCGCCAGCAGCCAAGACTCCCTAGGGGGGGGCCCCCCCATGAACACTGAAGCTTTCTTT	CASSQDSLGGGPPMNTEAFF
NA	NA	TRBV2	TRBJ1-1	TGTGCCAGCAGTTTCTACGGGACTGAAGCTTTCTTT	CASSFYGTEAFF
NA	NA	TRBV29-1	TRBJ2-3	TGCAGCATACAGGGGGGGGTAATGGATACGCAGTATTTT	CSIQGGVMDTQYF
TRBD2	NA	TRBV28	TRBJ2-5	TGTGCCAGCAGTTTAAAGCCAAGCGGGAGGGCAGGGGAGACCCAGTACTTC	CASSLKPSGRAGETQYF
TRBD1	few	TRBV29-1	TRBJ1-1	TGCAGCGTCGGGACAGGGGGCGATGAAGCTTTCTTT	CSVGTGGDEAFF
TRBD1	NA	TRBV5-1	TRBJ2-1	TGCGCCAGCAGTCACAGGGGTGACGGTGAGCAGTTCTTC	CASSHRGDGEQFF
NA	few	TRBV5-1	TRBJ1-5	TGCGCCAGCAGCTTGGGTATCGGGGGGTCTCAGCCCCAGCATTTT	CASSLGIGGSQPQHF
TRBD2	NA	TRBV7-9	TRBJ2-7	TGTGCCAGCAGCTCTAACTATGGGACTAGCGGGAGCTACGAGCAGTACTTC	CASSSNYGTSGSYEQYF
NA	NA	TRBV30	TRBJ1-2	TGTGCCTGGGGGGGGGTAGGGTTAAGGATGGGCTACACCTTC	CAWGGVGLRMGYTF
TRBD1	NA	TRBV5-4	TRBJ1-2	TGTGCCAGCAGCGTATGGGACAGACTCTATGGCTACACCTTC	CASSVWDRLYGYTF
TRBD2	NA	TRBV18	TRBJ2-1	TGTGCCAGCCATTTACTAGCGGGGGTTCCCACACATGAGCAGTTCTTC	CASHLLAGVPTHEQFF
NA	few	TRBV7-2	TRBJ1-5	TGTGCCAGCAGCTTAGCAGCGAATAGCAATCAGCCCCAGCATTTT	CASSLAANSNQPQHF
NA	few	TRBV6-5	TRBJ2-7	TGTGCCAGCAGTTACTCGTACCAGGACTACGAGCAGTACTTC	CASSYSYQDYEQYF
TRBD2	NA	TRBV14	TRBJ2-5	TGTGCCAGCAGCCAGGAACTCGGACTAGCGTACGGGCCCGAGACCCAGTACTTC	CASSQELGLAYGPETQYF
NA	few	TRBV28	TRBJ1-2	TGTGCCAGCAGGGTAGGACAGACCTATGGCTACACCTTC	CASRVGQTYGYTF
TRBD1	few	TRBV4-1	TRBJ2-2	TGCGCCAGCAGACCCGGGACAGGGAACACCGGGGAGCTGTTTTTT	CASRPGTGNTGELFF
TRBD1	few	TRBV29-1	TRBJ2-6	TGCAGCGTTGGTCCAGGGGGCTCTGTAACTGGGGCCAACGTCCTGACTTTC	CSVGPGGSVTGANVLTF
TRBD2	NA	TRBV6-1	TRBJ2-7	TGTGCCAGCAGTGAGAGCGGGAGGGGCTACGAGCAGTACTTC	CASSESGRGYEQYF
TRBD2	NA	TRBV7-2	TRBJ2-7	TGTGCCAGCAGCGGGGAGGGTCGACTAGCGCTCGAGCAGTACTTC	CASSGEGRLALEQYF
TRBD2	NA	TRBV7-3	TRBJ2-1	TGTGCCAGCAGCCCTACTCTAGCGGGAGGCTCTAATGAGCAGTTCTTC	CASSPTLAGGSNEQFF
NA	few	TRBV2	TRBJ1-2	TGTGCCAGCTCGGCCACTCAAGGGGGCTATGGCTACACCTTC	CASSATQGGYGYTF
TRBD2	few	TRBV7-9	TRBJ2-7	TGTGCCAGCAGCTTATTTAGCGGGGCCTCCTACGAGCAGTACTTC	CASSLFSGASYEQYF
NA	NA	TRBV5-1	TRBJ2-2	TGCGCCAGCAGCTTTTTGACCCAAGAAGGGAGCGGGGAGCTGTTTTTT	CASSFLTQEGSGELFF
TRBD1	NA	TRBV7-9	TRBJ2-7	TGTGCCAGCAGCTTATTGCCGGGACAGGGTGCCTACGAGCAGTACTTC	CASSLLPGQGAYEQYF
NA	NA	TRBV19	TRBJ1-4	TGTGCCAGTAATCCAGCGGGAGCCATTAATGAAAAACTGTTTTTT	CASNPAGAINEKLFF
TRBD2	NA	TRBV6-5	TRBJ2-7	TGTGCCAGCAGTTACTCGAGGGATAGCGGGATGTACGAGCAGTACTTC	CASSYSRDSGMYEQYF
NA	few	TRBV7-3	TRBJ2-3	TGTGCCAGCAGCATCAGGGGGGCCGTCGCAGATACGCAGTATTTT	CASSIRGAVADTQYF
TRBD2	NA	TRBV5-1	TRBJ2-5	TGCGCCAGCAGCCTGAGTAGCGGGCAAGAGACCCAGTACTTC	CASSLSSGQETQYF
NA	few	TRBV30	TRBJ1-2	TGTGCCTGGAGACAGGGAGCTAACTATGGCTACACCTTC	CAWRQGANYGYTF
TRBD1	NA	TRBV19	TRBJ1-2	TGTGCCAGTACCCCGACAGGGGCTAACTATGGCTACACCTTC	CASTPTGANYGYTF
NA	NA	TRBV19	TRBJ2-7	TGTGCCAGTAACCGAGGAGGGGGCACCTCCTACGAGCAGTACTTC	CASNRGGGTSYEQYF
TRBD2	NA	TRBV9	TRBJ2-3	TGTGCCAGCAGCGTAGCTGGGGCTAGCGGGAGCACAGATACGCAGTATTTT	CASSVAGASGSTDTQYF
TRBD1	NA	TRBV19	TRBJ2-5	TGTGCCAGTGGGGACAGGGGAGAGACCCAGTACTTC	CASGDRGETQYF
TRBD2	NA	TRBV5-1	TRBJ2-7	TGCGCCAGCAGCTCCAATAGCGGGGGACTTGATGAGCAGTACTTC	CASSSNSGGLDEQYF
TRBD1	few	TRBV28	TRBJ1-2	TGTGCCAGCAGACCCGGGACAGGGTTCTATGGCTACACCTTC	CASRPGTGFYGYTF
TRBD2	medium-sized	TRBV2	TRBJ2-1	TGTGCCGGAGCGGGAGGGGGGTACAATGAGCAGTTCTTC	CAGAGGGYNEQFF
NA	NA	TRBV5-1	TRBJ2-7	TGCGCCAGCAGCTGGCAGACGGTGGGGGCCTCCTACGAGCAGTACTTC	CASSWQTVGASYEQYF
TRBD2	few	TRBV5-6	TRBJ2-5	TGTGCCAGCAGCTCCTGGGGACTAGCGGGGGGGCGGGAGACCCAGTACTTC	CASSSWGLAGGRETQYF
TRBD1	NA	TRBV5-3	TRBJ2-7	TGTGCCAGACCTACCTTTGCCGGGACAGGGAGTTCCTACGAGCAGTACTTC	CARPTFAGTGSSYEQYF
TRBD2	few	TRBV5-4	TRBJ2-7	TGTGCCAGCAGCTTGGTCGGGACTAGCGGCCACGAGCAGTACTTC	CASSLVGTSGHEQYF
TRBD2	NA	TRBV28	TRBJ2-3	TGTGCCAGCATTTCCCCTCAGCTAGCGGGTCGCACAGATACGCAGTATTTT	CASISPQLAGRTDTQYF